This TCR beta chain came from a study of regulatory T cells in long-lasting Graves disease. General study findings and limits: It was in persistent disease that TRBV28, TRBJ1-2 and TRBJ2-5 were favored.

In the case of this clonotype: Its antigen is unknown.

CDR3 length: 16 amino acids. Trimming took 2 bases from V and 1 from J, leaving 13 bases between them. Germline V gives CDR1 SGHTA, CDR2 FQGNSA. Arm-PCR of CDR3 regions and iRepertoire HTBI primers were used to build TCR beta libraries. TCRdb re-derived calls from the multiplex PCR reads in MiXCR, one entry per CDR3 protein. Among almost 350,000 distinct CDR3 sequences listed, around a fifth were seen once. The time point here: persistent/refractory GD, antithyroid drugs over 5 years with positive TRAb. The TCR library was made from RNA extracted from PBMCs. Here the sequenced sample was peripheral blood mononuclear cells (PBMCs), taken when the disease was refractory, from a patient treated with antithyroid drugs. The source of this sequence is a female donor with Graves disease. V is TRBV7-2 and J is TRBJ2-3; TRBD2 is a possible D gene (6 bases). CDR3: CASSLMRGRGTDTQYF. DNA of the CDR3: TGTGCCAGCAGCTTAATGCGGGGAAGGGGCACAGATACGCAGTATTTT.